Following are 26 T cell receptor beta chains from one sample sequenced in a study of blood T cell repertoires in COVID-19. Here immunoSEQ multiplex PCR was the method, and the copy in TCRdb shows in-frame clones only, minus some. In the table there are over 150,000 clones, approximately 79% of which are singletons. Specimen: PBMCs or T cells enriched from blood (not recorded which). These receptors originate from a man aged 50 to 60 who had recovered from COVID-19.

Details on this clone: Within the sample, other DNA sequences also encode this same CDR3. CDR3 sequence reads: CASSEGAYGYTF. The CDR3 region has the DNA TGTGCCAGCAGTGAGGGGGCTTATGGCTACACCTTC. This chain joins TRBV2 and TRBJ1-2; a weak D match, TRBD1 (6 bases). Germline-derived CDR1 and CDR2 are SNHLY and FYNNEI. The V end lost 3 bases, the J end lost 5 bases, and 7 bases lay between the germline ends. The CDR3 loop spans 12 amino acids. The full variable domain, completed using reference TRBV2 and TRBJ1-2, is EPEVTQTPSHQVTQMGQEVILRCVPISNHLYFYWYRQILGQKVEFLVSFYNNEISEKSEIFDDQFSVERPDGSNFTLKIRSTKLEDSAMYFCASSEGAYGYTFGSGTRLTVV.

This clone is medium-sized in the sample. The chain has TRBV14 and TRBJ1-1; 9 nucleotides line up with TRBD1. The CDR3 has 15 amino acids. Germline CDR1 reads SGHDN; CDR2 reads FVKESK. Trimming at V came to 5 bases and at J to 0 bases, leaving 4 bases not matched to a gene. CDR3 amino acids: CASSEQGALNTEAFF. In nucleotides, the CDR3 is TGTGCCAGCAGCGAACAGGGGGCTCTGAACACTGAAGCTTTCTTT.

The chain carries TRBV20-1 and TRBJ1-2; the match to TRBD1 covers 8 bases. The CDR3 runs to 15 residues. Germline trimming cut 3 bases from V and 3 bases from J; bases unmatched to any gene: 9. Germline values: CDR1 DFQATT, CDR2 SNEGSKA (reference sequence). CDR3 region: CSASPPGGSDYGYTF. CDR3 DNA sequence: TGCAGTGCTAGTCCCCCAGGGGGCAGTGACTATGGCTACACCTTC.

The V gene is TRBV10-3, the J gene TRBJ1-1, with 11 nucleotides matching TRBD1. The V gene's germline CDR1 is ENHRY and CDR2 SYGVKD. The V gene end was trimmed by 3 bases and the J gene end by 2 bases; junction bases not matched to a gene: 8. This CDR3 is built from 17 residues. In DNA form, the CDR3 reads TGTGCCATCAGTGATTACGGGACAGGGGGTGGCAACACTGAAGCTTTCTTT. This sequence encodes CAISDYGTGGGNTEAFF.

The chain carries TRBV15 and TRBJ1-2; maybe TRBD1 (5 bases). V was cut by 0 bases and J by 4 bases, with 6 bases left in between. This CDR3 has 13 residues. The germline V gene has CDR1 LNHNV and CDR2 YYDKDF (reference sequence). This chain's CDR3 is CATSREGRYGYTF. CDR3 in DNA: TGTGCCACCAGCAGAGAGGGGCGCTATGGCTACACCTTC.

This sequence joins TRBV2 and TRBJ2-1, with 15 bases that match TRBD2. With 0 bases clipped from V and 6 bases from J, the junction kept 9 bases outside the gene matches. There are 19 residues in the CDR3. Germline V gene sequence: CDR1 SNHLY, CDR2 FYNNEI. The CDR3 DNA reads TGTGCCAGCAGTGAAGCGAATGCGGGGACTAGCGGGGGGATCAATGAGCAGTTCTTC. Its translation: CASSEANAGTSGGINEQFF. Drawing the rest from reference TRBV2 and TRBJ2-1, the complete variable domain is EPEVTQTPSHQVTQMGQEVILRCVPISNHLYFYWYRQILGQKVEFLVSFYNNEISEKSEIFDDQFSVERPDGSNFTLKIRSTKLEDSAMYFCASSEANAGTSGGINEQFFGPGTRLTVL.

Within the sample, this clone is medium-sized (0.01 to 0.1%). The J gene is TRBJ1-5, the V gene TRBV19; 8 positions match TRBD1. Per the germline V gene, CDR1 is LNHDA and CDR2 is SQIVND (reference sequence). This CDR3 is 14 amino acids long. J was trimmed by 4 bases and V by 1 base; bases with no gene match: 0. CDR3 amino acids: CASSIGTGNQPQHF. CDR3 coding DNA: TGTGCCAGTAGTATAGGGACAGGGAATCAGCCCCAGCATTTT.

V and J are TRBV14 and TRBJ1-4, with D hard to call. Trimming took off 3 bases at V and 5 bases at J, with 10 bases between the two ends. The germline gives CDR1 SGHDN, CDR2 FVKESK. The CDR3 is 14 amino acids. Written as DNA, the CDR3 is TGTGCCAGCAGCCAGAGCCAGGCAAATGAAAAACTGTTTTTT. Translation gives CASSQSQANEKLFF.

V gene TRBV9 combines with J gene TRBJ2-7, with 11 bases lining up with TRBD2. Losses at the gene ends were 4 bases for V and 5 bases for J; bases not matched to a gene: 8. Germline lookup yields CDR1 SGDLS and CDR2 YYNGEE. The CDR3 spans 15 residues. The CDR3 sequence is CASSPPSGGLDEQYF. CDR3 nucleotide sequence: TGTGCCAGCAGCCCCCCTAGCGGGGGGTTAGACGAGCAGTACTTC.

The chain uses TRBV5-1 and TRBJ2-7, with TRBD1 identical over 8 bases. This CDR3 is built from 14 residues. With 3 bases clipped from V and 5 bases from J, the junction kept 7 bases outside the gene matches. CDR1 SGHRS and CDR2 YFSETQ come from the germline V gene. CDR3 in DNA: TGCGCCAGCAGCTCCAGACAGGGGTTTGACGAGCAGTACTTC. Amino acids: CASSSRQGFDEQYF.

The chain recombines TRBV2 with TRBJ2-7; TRBD1 matches at 8 bases. V gave up 4 bases and J gave up 3 bases; unmatched junction bases: 8. In germline, CDR1 is SNHLY, CDR2 FYNNEI. The CDR3 sequence is 15 residues long. CDR3 bases: TGTGCCAGCAGTGGACTCAGGACAGGGAGCTACGAGCAGTACTTC. Protein sequence: CASSGLRTGSYEQYF. Full variable domain (remainder filled in from reference TRBV2 and TRBJ2-7): EPEVTQTPSHQVTQMGQEVILRCVPISNHLYFYWYRQILGQKVEFLVSFYNNEISEKSEIFDDQFSVERPDGSNFTLKIRSTKLEDSAMYFCASSGLRTGSYEQYFGPGTRLTVT.

On this clone: At one boundary the junction diverges from the germline segment, which might be a read error. In DNA, the CDR3 is TGTGCTAGTGGTCTGGTTAGCACCTACAATGAGCAGTTCTTC. It yields the protein CASGLVSTYNEQFF. This chain links TRBV12-5 with TRBJ2-1; D gene ambiguous. The length of the CDR3 is 14 residues. The V gene's germline CDR1 is LGHNT and CDR2 FRNRAP.

This chain links TRBV3-1 (or the pseudogene TRBV3-2) with TRBJ1-1; D is ambiguous. The CDR3 covers 15 residues. CDR1 is LGHDT, CDR2 YNNKEL, per germline (reference sequence). V was cut by 0 bases and J by 1 base, with 9 bases left in between. The DNA for the CDR3 is TGTGCCAGCAGCCAAGATCTCTCCGGGAACACTGAAGCTTTCTTT. Encoded protein: CASSQDLSGNTEAFF.

The V call is TRBV10-3, the J call TRBJ1-3, with TRBD1 matching 7 bases. The junction had 5 bases not matched to a gene; V was cut back by 3 bases and J by 3 bases. The CDR3 is 15 residues long. In germline, CDR1 is ENHRY, CDR2 SYGVKD. The CDR3 DNA reads as TGTGCCATCAGTGACAAGGCAGGGGGTGGAAACACCATATATTTT. This encodes CAISDKAGGGNTIYF.

V is TRBV20-1 and J is TRBJ2-3; D uncertain. The CDR3 is 11 residues long. The germline V gene encodes CDR1 DFQATT and CDR2 SNEGSKA (reference sequence). With 4 bases removed from V and 5 bases from J, the gap between germline ends came to 7 bases. CDR3 coding DNA: TGCAGTGCTATAGTGTTAGATACGCAGTATTTT. Its translation is CSAIVLDTQYF.

The V and J genes are TRBV10-2 and TRBJ2-1; 9 nucleotides agree with TRBD2. The germline V gene has CDR1 WSHSY and CDR2 SAAADI. The J segment lost 7 bases and the V segment lost 0 bases, leaving 7 bases of the junction unmatched. This CDR3 comprises 16 residues. CDR3 in DNA: TGCGCCAGCAGTGAGTCGGGTAGCGGGGGACCTAATGAGCAGTTCTTC. Amino acid sequence: CASSESGSGGPNEQFF.

The rearrangement links TRBV19 to TRBJ2-7; TRBD2 matches 8 bases. V lost 1 base to trimming and J lost 0 bases; unmatched junction nucleotides: 2. The CDR3 length is 15 residues. The germline CDR1 and CDR2 sequences are LNHDA and SQIVND (reference sequence). The CDR3 loop is CASSIAGRGSYEQYF. As DNA, the CDR3 is TGTGCCAGTAGTATAGCCGGGAGGGGCTCCTACGAGCAGTACTTC.

The rearrangement uses TRBV7-2 and TRBJ2-5; the match to TRBD2 covers 11 bases. The length of the CDR3 is 18 residues. Losses at the gene ends were 1 base for V and 1 base for J; bases not matched to a gene: 8. Looked up from germline, CDR1 is SGHTA and CDR2 is FQGNSA. In nucleotides, the CDR3 is TGTGCCAGCAGCTTAGAACGCCTAGCGGGGGGAACCCAAGAGACCCAGTACTTC. It encodes CASSLERLAGGTQETQYF.

This clone was detected once. The chain has TRBV7-2 and TRBJ1-1, with 10 bases identical to TRBD1. The germline gives CDR1 SGHTA, CDR2 FQGNSA. V trimming: 2 bases; J trimming: 0 bases; junction bases outside the gene matches: 6. The CDR3 has 17 amino acids. CDR3 residues: CASSLRRTGGLNTEAFF. Here the CDR3 DNA reads TGTGCCAGCAGCTTAAGGAGGACAGGGGGACTGAACACTGAAGCTTTCTTT.

The V and J genes are TRBV5-3 and TRBJ2-1, with TRBD2 matching 7 bases. TRBV5-3 qualifies as an ORF whose function is uncertain. V gave up 3 bases and J gave up 6 bases; unmatched junction bases: 12. The CDR3 sequence is 16 residues long. The CDR3 bases are TGTGCCAGAAGCTACCCACCGCAGGCTAGCGGCAATGAGCAGTTCTTC. It encodes CARSYPPQASGNEQFF.

The chain combines TRBV19 with TRBJ1-2; D remains ambiguous. Germline V lookup: CDR1 LNHDA, CDR2 SQIVND (reference sequence). The CDR3 totals 22 residues. The V end was cut by 6 bases, the J end by 2 bases, with 37 bases between. The CDR3 reads CASRGRPTQHLPPKPSNYGYTF. CDR3 coding DNA: TGTGCCAGTAGAGGGAGACCCACACAACACCTCCCCCCGAAGCCCTCCAACTATGGCTACACCTTC.

The chain employs TRBV18 and TRBJ1-3; 7 positions agree with TRBD1. Per germline, CDR1 KGHSH and CDR2 LQKENI. J lost 4 bases, V lost 6 bases, and 3 bases had no gene match. The CDR3 totals 13 residues. Written as DNA, the CDR3 is TGTGCCAGCTCCGGGACAGCCGGAAACACCATATATTTT. This translates into CASSGTAGNTIYF.

This clone was seen a handful of times. The chain links TRBV19 to TRBJ1-1; D is possibly TRBD1 (6 bases). Germline V gives CDR1 LNHDA, CDR2 SQIVND (reference sequence). Trimming removed 4 bases at V and 7 bases at J, with 19 bases between. The CDR3 totals 15 residues. The CDR3 loop reads CASSTQLGTRFEAFF. The CDR3, as DNA: TGTGCCAGTAGTACCCAACTTGGGACAAGATTTGAAGCTTTCTTT.

The V gene is TRBV13, the J gene TRBJ2-1, with 9 positions matching TRBD2. The V and J ends lost 0 bases and 4 bases, in that order; junction bases with no gene match: 1. The germline V gene encodes CDR1 PRHDT and CDR2 FYEKMQ (reference sequence). This CDR3 spans 15 amino acids. The CDR3: CASSLGTSGYNEQFF. The CDR3 DNA is TGTGCCAGCAGCTTAGGGACTAGCGGATACAATGAGCAGTTCTTC.

The chain combines TRBV4-1 with TRBJ1-2; TRBD1 might be the D (5 bases). Trimming cost V 4 bases and J 1 base, with 13 bases left between them. From germline, CDR1 is MGHRA and CDR2 YSYEKL. The CDR3 spans 15 residues. This CDR3 is CASSLGHDLNYGYTF. In DNA, the CDR3 is TGCGCCAGCAGCCTCGGACACGATCTTAACTATGGCTACACCTTC.

The chain has TRBV15 and TRBJ2-3; TRBD2 matches at 10 bases. Germline values: CDR1 LNHNV, CDR2 YYDKDF (reference sequence). The CDR3 consists of 17 residues. V lost 2 bases and J lost 4; bases outside the gene matches: 9. This chain's CDR3 is CATSRSTSGGVADTQYF. CDR3 DNA: TGTGCCACCAGCAGATCCACAAGCGGGGGGGTGGCAGATACGCAGTATTTT.